Listed here are 32 T cell receptor beta chains from one sample, sequenced in a study of monozygotic twins with inflammatory bowel disease. With the 5' RACE reads reprocessed, TCRdb shows one record per CDR3 protein and no DNA. This table lists about 300,000 distinct CDR3 sequences. The sequenced material came from blood. The receptor set was obtained from a human donor with ulcerative colitis or Crohn's disease, or a healthy co-twin of an affected twin (not recorded which).

This chain links TRBV20-1 with TRBJ2-3; TCRdb's D gene call, TRBD2, goes unchecked for lack of DNA. Per the germline V gene, CDR1 is DFQATT and CDR2 is SNEGSKA (reference sequence). CDR3 size: 14 residues. The CDR3: CSAPLRTSSDTQYF.

CDR3 region: CASSSPGRRGNTIYF. The chain links TRBV7-9 to TRBJ1-3; as DNA is missing, the TRBD1 call by TCRdb cannot be tested. Germline assignment: CDR1 SEHNR and CDR2 FQNEAQ (reference sequence). The CDR3 is 15 amino acids.

V is TRBV6-1 and J is TRBJ2-5; TCRdb's D gene call, TRBD1, goes unchecked for lack of DNA. The CDR3 is made up of 15 amino acids. Germline loops: CDR1 MNHNS, CDR2 SASEGT. The CDR3: CASSPGGRLQETQYF.

The chain joins TRBV5-5 to TRBJ2-3. This CDR3 spans 12 amino acids. Germline V gives CDR1 SGHKS, CDR2 YYEKEE (reference sequence). CDR3 in amino acids: CASSPFGDTQYF.

J is TRBJ1-2 and V is TRBV5-1; lacking DNA, the TRBD1 call made by TCRdb goes unchecked. Per the germline V gene, CDR1 is SGHRS and CDR2 is YFSETQ. The CDR3 has 13 residues. CDR3 loop: CASSLVPEVGYTF. The full variable domain, its missing parts supplied by reference TRBV5-1 and TRBJ1-2, is KAGVTQTPRYLIKTRGQQVTLSCSPISGHRSVSWYQQTPGQGLQFLFEYFSETQRNKGNFPGRFSGRQFSNSRSEMNVSTLELGDSALYLCASSLVPEVGYTFGSGTRLTVV.

The rearrangement uses TRBV12-3 or TRBV12-4 and TRBJ2-5. This CDR3 is built from 13 residues. CDR3: CASSFWGQETQYF.

V and J are TRBV9 and TRBJ2-2. Germline V lookup: CDR1 SGDLS, CDR2 YYNGEE. The CDR3 sequence is 14 residues long. This chain's CDR3 is CASRQAVNTGELFF.

The chain carries TRBV25-1 and TRBJ2-2; lacking DNA, the TRBD1 call made by TCRdb goes unchecked. This CDR3 spans 15 amino acids. CDR1 MGHDK and CDR2 SYGVNS come from the germline V gene. The CDR3 loop is CASRGAGLNTGELFF.

V is TRBV7-2 and J is TRBJ2-2; the D call from TCRdb, TRBD2, cannot be confirmed without DNA. Looked up from germline, CDR1 is SGHTA and CDR2 is FQGNSA. This CDR3 is 17 amino acids long. CDR3 loop: CASSPGLAGYSTGELFF.

The chain recombines TRBV5-1 with TRBJ1-1. The CDR3 is 13 amino acids. Germline CDR1 and CDR2: SGHRS and YFSETQ. The CDR3: CASSLVQGTEAFF.

The V gene is TRBV28, the J gene TRBJ2-7; TCRdb names TRBD2, which stays unverified in the absence of DNA. The CDR3 is made up of 16 amino acids. Germline V CDR1 and CDR2: MDHEN, SYDVKM. CDR3 sequence: CASSLLVLAGSYEQYF.

V usage is TRBV7-2 and J usage is TRBJ2-2; the D gene TCRdb calls, TRBD2, cannot be checked with no DNA. The CDR3 covers 15 residues. The germline gives CDR1 SGHTA, CDR2 FQGNSA. This CDR3 is CASSFTSGNPGELFF.

The chain is built from TRBV5-1 and TRBJ2-2. The CDR3 spans 14 residues. Germline CDR1 reads SGHRS; CDR2 reads YFSETQ. CDR3 loop: CASSRTLFTGELFF.

The chain links TRBV19 to TRBJ1-2. The CDR3 is 14 residues long. Germline loops: CDR1 LNHDA, CDR2 SQIVND (reference sequence). The CDR3 here is CASSTPGTADGYTF. The variable domain in full, completed from reference TRBV19 and TRBJ1-2, reads DGGITQSPKYLFRKEGQNVTLSCEQNLNHDAMYWYRQDPGQGLRLIYYSQIVNDFQKGDIAEGYSVSREKKESFPLTVTSAQKNPTAFYLCASSTPGTADGYTFGSGTRLTVV.

The rearrangement uses TRBV7-9 and TRBJ1-6. CDR1 and CDR2 (germline): SEHNR, FQNEAQ (reference sequence). The CDR3 runs to 12 residues. CDR3 loop: CASSDGRAPLHF.

CDR3 sequence reads: CASSGTGLAYVTGELFF. The gene calls are TRBV6-1 and TRBJ2-2; TCRdb designates TRBD2, a call that cannot be tested without DNA. The germline V gene has CDR1 MNHNS and CDR2 SASEGT. The CDR3 is 17 residues long.

V is TRBV20-1 and J is TRBJ2-3; TCRdb proposes TRBD1, but this gene call is untestable without DNA. This CDR3 is built from 16 residues. The germline gives CDR1 DFQATT, CDR2 SNEGSKA (reference sequence). The CDR3 sequence: CSARDVTGAYTDTQYF.

The chain is built from TRBV5-1 and TRBJ2-3; TCRdb's D call of TRBD2 is untestable without DNA. The CDR3 consists of 13 residues. Germline loops: CDR1 SGHRS, CDR2 YFSETQ. CDR3 loop: CASSKDSWHTQYF. Based on the CDR3 plus reference TRBV5-1 and TRBJ2-3, the full variable domain is KAGVTQTPRYLIKTRGQQVTLSCSPISGHRSVSWYQQTPGQGLQFLFEYFSETQRNKGNFPGRFSGRQFSNSRSEMNVSTLELGDSALYLCASSKDSWHTQYFGPGTRLTVL.

The V gene is TRBV7-2, the J gene TRBJ2-1. The CDR3 loop spans 14 amino acids. Looked up from germline, CDR1 is SGHTA and CDR2 is FQGNSA. The CDR3 here is CASSSPNSLYEQFF.

The J gene is TRBJ1-1, the V gene TRBV20-1; TCRdb designates TRBD1, a call that cannot be tested without DNA. The V gene's germline CDR1 is DFQATT and CDR2 SNEGSKA (reference sequence). The CDR3 length is 13 residues. The CDR3 loop reads CSASQGGNTEAFF.

V usage is TRBV28 and J usage is TRBJ1-2; the TRBD1 assignment by TCRdb is unverifiable without DNA. Germline CDR1 is MDHEN and CDR2 is SYDVKM. CDR3 length: 12 amino acids. The CDR3: CASTQGTYGYTF.

The chain recombines TRBV5-1 with TRBJ2-1; absent DNA, TCRdb's TRBD1 call cannot be checked. The CDR3 totals 16 residues. From germline, CDR1 is SGHRS and CDR2 YFSETQ. CDR3: CASSLDRGRSYNEQFF.

The J gene is TRBJ2-3, the V gene TRBV7-2; TCRdb's D gene call, TRBD2, goes unchecked for lack of DNA. This CDR3 has 13 residues. CDR1 and CDR2 from the germline V gene are SGHTA and FQGNSA. This CDR3 reads CASSLMEGDTQYF.

The chain carries TRBV5-1 and TRBJ2-7; TCRdb's assignment of TRBD2 cannot be checked, as there is no DNA. The CDR3 extends over 15 amino acids. The germline CDR1 and CDR2 sequences are SGHRS and YFSETQ. CDR3: CASSLTQGSNYEQYF.

The V call is TRBV20-1, the J call TRBJ2-1; with no DNA, the TCRdb D assignment of TRBD2 cannot be verified. The length of the CDR3 is 15 residues. Germline V gene lookup returns CDR1 DFQATT and CDR2 SNEGSKA (reference sequence). CDR3 protein: CSARDMKRGGNEQFF.

The rearrangement joins TRBV9 to TRBJ2-6; TCRdb indicates TRBD2, and absent DNA this call remains unverified. This CDR3 has 17 amino acids. CDR1 and CDR2 from the germline V gene are SGDLS and YYNGEE. The CDR3 sequence is CASSIGLAGEGANVLTF.

V and J are TRBV4-2 and TRBJ2-7; no DNA is available, so the TRBD2 call from TCRdb remains unchecked. The CDR3 length is 16 residues. Germline CDR1 and CDR2: LGHNA and YNFKEQ. CDR3 region: CASSQPSGSIPYEQYF.

J is TRBJ2-3 and V is TRBV7-2. In germline, CDR1 is SGHTA, CDR2 FQGNSA. The CDR3 contains 16 residues. This chain's CDR3 is CASSPNPRGSTDTQYF.

The chain has TRBV29-1 and TRBJ2-6; TCRdb outputs TRBD2, but without DNA this stays unchecked. CDR3 length: 15 amino acids. Germline assignment: CDR1 SQVTM and CDR2 ANQGSEA. CDR3 loop: CSVAAGGSGANVLTF.

The chain uses TRBV5-4 and TRBJ2-7; the TCRdb D gene call, TRBD2, has no DNA to confirm it. The germline V gene has CDR1 SGHNT and CDR2 YYREEE (reference sequence). The CDR3 is 17 residues long. The CDR3 sequence is CASSSGTTSRSSYEQYF.

The rearrangement joins TRBV7-9 to TRBJ1-1; as DNA is missing, the TRBD1 call by TCRdb cannot be tested. The CDR3 loop spans 13 amino acids. From germline, CDR1 is SEHNR and CDR2 FQNEAQ (reference sequence). CDR3 sequence reads: CASSLGGVTEAFF.

The chain has TRBV6-2 or TRBV6-3 and TRBJ1-1; TCRdb's D call, TRBD1, is unchecked because there is no DNA. Germline V gives CDR1 MNHEY, CDR2 SVGEGT. The CDR3 loop spans 16 amino acids. The CDR3 reads CASSDRGVGMNTEAFF.